The 4 T cell receptor beta chains below come from one sample, sequenced in a study of control samples from healthy donors and cancer patients. Profiled with immunoSEQ multiplex PCR; TCRdb holds only in-frame clones, not every one. Here the sample spans around 79,000 clones, under 95% being singletons. The sample taken for sequencing was PBMCs. The receptors derive from a woman aged 35 to 49 with lung cancer.

The CDR3 coding sequence is TGTGCCAGCAGGTCTAGAGGGGCAGGGTCCGGAAACACCATATATTTT. Translated: CASRSRGAGSGNTIYF. The chain recombines TRBV2 with TRBJ1-3; D may be TRBD1 (5 bases). V shed 6 bases and J shed 4 bases, with 19 bases lying between them. Germline V gene sequence: CDR1 SNHLY, CDR2 FYNNEI. The CDR3 covers 16 residues.

This rearrangement joins TRBV7-8 to TRBJ1-1; D might be TRBD1 (5 bases). This CDR3 is built from 14 residues. Germline V gives CDR1 SGHVS, CDR2 FQNEAQ. Between the trimmed V and J ends, which lost 6 bases and 4 bases, there was a span of 15 bases. The CDR3: CASSEMGVGTEAFF. The CDR3 DNA is TGTGCCAGCAGTGAAATGGGGGTGGGCACTGAAGCTTTCTTT.

The CDR3 loop is CASSQDGVAGGFTDTQYF. Written as DNA, the CDR3 is TGCGCCAGCAGCCAAGACGGGGTAGCGGGGGGGTTCACAGATACGCAGTATTTT. This sequence joins TRBV4-1 and TRBJ2-3, with TRBD2 matching over 11 bases. The CDR3 runs 18 residues. The V segment lost 0 bases and the J segment 2 bases; nucleotides outside the gene matches: 7. Germline V gives CDR1 MGHRA, CDR2 YSYEKL.

As regards this clone: Other nucleotide sequences from this sample produce the same CDR3. The chain couples TRBV9 to TRBJ1-4; no definite D call. The CDR3 contains 13 residues. Trimming cost V 0 bases and J 4 bases, with 4 bases left between them. The germline CDR1 and CDR2 sequences are SGDLS and YYNGEE. CDR3 sequence reads: CASSVGGNEKLFF. The DNA for the CDR3 is TGTGCCAGCAGCGTAGGAGGTAATGAAAAACTGTTTTTT.